The rows below give T cell receptor beta chains drawn from one sample of a study of blood T cell repertoires in COVID-19. Produced via immunoSEQ multiplex PCR; TCRdb's table is partial and in-frame only. The sample includes 150,000 to 180,000 clones, about three quarters of them seen just once. Sequencing was carried out using peripheral blood. These receptors all come from a man at least 80 years old with acute or convalescent COVID-19. The CDR3 runs from the conserved cysteine through the conserved F or W. A D gene is named only where the DNA matches it firmly. Size is stated for part of the rows, as once, few or many counts, or as a class when the clone is expanded.

abundance,v_gene,j_gene,d_gene,len,CDR3aa,CDR3nt
NA,TRBV6-1,TRBJ2-1,NA,17,CASSEERGGTTYNEQFF,TGTGCCAGCAGTGAAGAGCGGGGAGGGACAACCTACAATGAGCAGTTCTTC
NA,TRBV7-2,TRBJ1-1,NA,14,CASSLVAGSYVAFF,TGTGCCAGCAGCTTAGTGGCGGGATCTTACGTCGCTTTCTTT
few,TRBV5-6,TRBJ2-6,TRBD2,18,CASIGRAAPSSGANVLTF,TGTGCCAGCATCGGGAGGGCAGCCCCTTCTTCTGGGGCCAACGTCCTGACTTTC
NA,TRBV5-8,TRBJ2-5,TRBD2,17,CASSNPGTSGGQETQYF,TGTGCCAGCAGCAACCCCGGGACTAGCGGGGGGCAAGAGACCCAGTACTTC
NA,TRBV15,TRBJ1-2,NA,12,CATSREERGYTF,TGTGCCACCAGCAGAGAGGAGCGAGGCTACACCTTC
NA,TRBV6-6,TRBJ1-1,NA,13,CASGSPGGNEAFF,TGTGCCAGCGGTTCCCCGGGGGGGAATGAAGCTTTCTTT
NA,TRBV28,TRBJ1-4,NA,17,CASSSSLIGGINEKLFF,TGTGCCAGCAGTTCCAGTCTGATAGGAGGGATTAATGAAAAACTGTTTTTT
NA,TRBV7-9,TRBJ1-6,TRBD1,14,CASSRQGTMSPLHF,TGTGCCAGCAGCCGACAGGGTACAATGTCACCCCTCCACTTT
NA,TRBV12-3/TRBV12-4,TRBJ1-3,NA,13,CANTEGSGNTIYF,TGTGCCAACACCGAGGGATCTGGAAACACCATATATTTT
NA,TRBV6-5,TRBJ1-3,NA,13,CASKGVSGNTIYF,TGTGCCAGCAAGGGGGTCTCTGGAAACACCATATATTTT
NA,TRBV9,TRBJ1-1,NA,15,CASSPPGQLNTEAFF,TGTGCCAGCAGCCCCCCCGGACAGTTGAACACTGAAGCTTTCTTT
NA,TRBV7-8,TRBJ1-6,NA,13,CASSLGLVSSLHF,TGTGCCAGCAGCTTAGGTCTTGTTTCTTCCCTCCACTTT
NA,TRBV10-3,TRBJ2-7,TRBD1,15,CAISGTGTVGYEQYF,TGTGCCATCAGCGGTACCGGGACAGTAGGCTACGAGCAGTACTTC
NA,TRBV11-2,TRBJ1-1,TRBD1,15,CASSPPTGAGTEAFF,TGTGCCAGCAGCCCACCGACAGGGGCGGGGACTGAAGCTTTCTTT
NA,TRBV12-5,TRBJ1-1,NA,14,CASGLGQRGAEAFF,TGTGCTAGTGGTTTGGGGCAGCGCGGCGCTGAAGCTTTCTTT
NA,TRBV5-1,TRBJ1-5,NA,13,CASSEGENQPQHF,TGCGCCAGCAGCGAGGGTGAGAATCAGCCCCAGCATTTT
NA,TRBV6-5,TRBJ1-3,NA,13,CASRTGTGNTIYF,TGTGCCAGCCGAACAGGGACTGGAAACACCATATATTTT
NA,TRBV30,TRBJ2-5,NA,13,CAWGRTGRETQYF,TGTGCCTGGGGGAGGACAGGCCGAGAGACCCAGTACTTC
NA,TRBV5-1,TRBJ1-2,NA,14,CASSLASADYGYTF,TGCGCCAGCAGCTTGGCTTCGGCGGACTATGGCTACACCTTC
NA,TRBV3-1/TRBV3-2,TRBJ2-5,NA,10,CASRAETQYF,TGTGCCAGCAGGGCAGAGACCCAGTACTTC
NA,TRBV19,TRBJ1-5,TRBD1,15,CASSSGGNSNQPQHF,TGTGCCAGTAGTTCAGGGGGGAATAGCAATCAGCCCCAGCATTTT
NA,TRBV5-1,TRBJ2-5,TRBD2,14,CASSSGLDQETQYF,TGCGCCAGCAGCTCCGGACTAGATCAAGAGACCCAGTACTTC
few,TRBV10-1,TRBJ1-1,NA,14,CASQDTGPNTEAFF,TGCGCCAGCCAGGATACAGGACCGAACACTGAAGCTTTCTTT
once,TRBV6-2/TRBV6-3,TRBJ2-6,NA,16,CASSYLTGRGANVLTF,TGTGCCAGCAGTTACCTCACAGGAAGAGGGGCCAACGTCCTGACTTTC
NA,TRBV6-2/TRBV6-3,TRBJ2-7,NA,13,CASSAGGDDEQYF,TGTGCCAGCAGCGCCGGAGGGGACGACGAGCAGTACTTC
NA,TRBV9,TRBJ2-7,NA,15,CASSVAQGPTYEQYF,TGTGCCAGCAGCGTAGCACAGGGACCAACCTACGAGCAGTACTTC
NA,TRBV30,TRBJ1-5,TRBD1,14,CAWGQGRSNQPQHF,TGTGCCTGGGGACAGGGCAGGAGCAATCAGCCCCAGCATTTT
NA,TRBV2,TRBJ2-3,TRBD2,15,CASSAERGVTDTQYF,TGTGCCAGCAGTGCAGAGCGGGGGGTCACAGATACGCAGTATTTT
NA,TRBV12-3/TRBV12-4,TRBJ1-2,TRBD1,13,CASSRGQGRGYTF,TGTGCCAGCAGCCGCGGACAGGGACGCGGCTACACCTTC
NA,TRBV21-1,TRBJ2-5,NA,18,CASSKVGTERPNKETQYF,TGTGCCAGCAGCAAAGTTGGAACAGAACGCCCAAATAAGGAGACCCAGTACTTC
NA,TRBV6-5,TRBJ2-2,NA,14,CASPGVENTGELFF,TGTGCCAGCCCGGGGGTCGAGAACACCGGGGAGCTGTTTTTT
NA,TRBV6-6,TRBJ1-6,NA,17,CASSLLPGDNTNSPLHF,TGTGCCAGCAGTCTTCTCCCCGGGGACAATACAAATTCACCCCTCCACTTT
NA,TRBV5-8,TRBJ1-1,NA,19,CASLGGAIALRGIGTEAFF,TGTGCCAGCTTGGGGGGGGCAATCGCTTTAAGGGGCATCGGCACTGAAGCTTTCTTT
NA,TRBV18,TRBJ1-3,NA,14,CASSRQAVGNTIYF,TGTGCCAGCTCGAGACAGGCTGTTGGAAACACCATATATTTT
NA,TRBV3-1/TRBV3-2,TRBJ1-1,NA,13,CASSQPRNTEAFF,TGTGCCAGCAGCCAACCCAGGAACACTGAAGCTTTCTTT
NA,TRBV19,TRBJ1-1,NA,11,CASSTNLAAFF,TGTGCCAGTAGTACAAATTTGGCAGCTTTCTTT
NA,TRBV18,TRBJ1-5,NA,15,CASSPPPGGNQPQHF,TGTGCCAGCTCGCCTCCTCCGGGAGGCAATCAGCCCCAGCATTTT
few,TRBV5-1,TRBJ1-5,NA,14,CASSLAGGDQPQHF,TGCGCCAGCAGCTTGGCCGGGGGGGATCAGCCCCAGCATTTT
NA,TRBV28,TRBJ2-1,NA,16,CASSFIAGGIYNEQFF,TGTGCCAGCAGTTTTATTGCAGGGGGGATCTACAATGAGCAGTTCTTC
NA,TRBV30,TRBJ2-7,NA,12,CAYNRGGYEQYF,TGTGCCTACAACAGGGGGGGATACGAGCAGTACTTC
NA,TRBV2,TRBJ1-1,TRBD1,17,CASSADTGTELLSEAFF,TGTGCCAGCAGTGCGGATACCGGGACAGAGCTTCTGTCTGAAGCTTTCTTT
NA,TRBV4-1,TRBJ1-2,NA,14,CASSQGGVGGGYTF,TGCGCCAGCAGCCAGGGAGGGGTAGGAGGCGGCTACACCTTC
NA,TRBV19,TRBJ2-5,NA,14,CASNREGAGETQYF,TGTGCCAGCAATCGGGAGGGGGCCGGAGAGACCCAGTACTTC
once,TRBV9,TRBJ1-4,TRBD1,14,CASSAGQGAGKLFF,TGTGCCAGCAGCGCGGGACAGGGGGCTGGAAAACTGTTTTTT
few,TRBV5-4,TRBJ1-6,NA,14,CASSARPPNSPLHF,TGTGCCAGCAGTGCCAGGCCTCCTAATTCACCCCTCCACTTT
few,TRBV19,TRBJ2-3,NA,13,CASAETVGGTQYF,TGTGCCAGTGCGGAGACTGTCGGGGGTACGCAGTATTTT
NA,TRBV5-1,TRBJ2-5,TRBD2,15,CASSVAGGRGETQYF,TGCGCCAGCAGCGTAGCGGGGGGCCGAGGGGAGACCCAGTACTTC
once,TRBV7-6,TRBJ2-3,TRBD2,13,CASSLAGGDTQYF,TGTGCCAGCAGCTTAGCCGGGGGGGATACGCAGTATTTT
NA,TRBV11-3,TRBJ2-3,NA,17,CASSLPGLKGFTDTQYF,TGTGCCAGCAGCTTACCGGGACTGAAGGGATTTACAGATACGCAGTATTTT
NA,TRBV4-2,TRBJ2-5,TRBD2,16,CASSQEASGFQETQYF,TGTGCCAGCAGCCAAGAGGCTAGCGGCTTCCAAGAGACCCAGTACTTC
few,TRBV5-1,TRBJ2-3,NA,16,CASSQLLRDNTDTQYF,TGCGCCAGCAGTCAACTCCTCAGGGACAACACAGATACGCAGTATTTT
NA,TRBV19,TRBJ1-2,NA,11,CATETGGGYTF,TGTGCCACCGAGACAGGCGGCGGCTACACCTTC
few,TRBV7-2,TRBJ2-1,TRBD2,17,CASSLGTSGGAYNEQFF,TGTGCCAGCAGCTTGGGGACTAGCGGGGGTGCCTACAATGAGCAGTTCTTC
NA,TRBV4-3,TRBJ1-1,NA,15,CASSRETTVNTEAFF,TGCGCCAGCAGCCGAGAAACGACAGTAAACACTGAAGCTTTCTTT